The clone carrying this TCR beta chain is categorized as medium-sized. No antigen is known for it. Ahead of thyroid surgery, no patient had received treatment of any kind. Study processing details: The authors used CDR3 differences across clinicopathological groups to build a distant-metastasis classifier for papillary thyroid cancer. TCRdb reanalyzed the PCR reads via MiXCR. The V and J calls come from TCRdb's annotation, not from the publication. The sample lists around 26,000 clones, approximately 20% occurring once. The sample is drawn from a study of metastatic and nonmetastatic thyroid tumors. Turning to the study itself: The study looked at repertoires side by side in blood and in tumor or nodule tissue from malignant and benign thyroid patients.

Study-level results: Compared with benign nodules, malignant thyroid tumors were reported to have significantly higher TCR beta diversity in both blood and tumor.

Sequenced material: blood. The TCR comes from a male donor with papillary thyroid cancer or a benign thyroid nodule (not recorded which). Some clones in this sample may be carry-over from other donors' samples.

This CDR3 reads CASSLSGVANYGYTF. In DNA form, the CDR3 reads TGTGCCAGCAGTTTATCCGGGGTAGCTAACTATGGCTACACCTTC. V is TRBV28 and J is TRBJ1-2; no clear D. The CDR3 consists of 15 residues. Trimming took 1 base from V and 0 from J, leaving 9 bases between them. The germline gives CDR1 MDHEN, CDR2 SYDVKM.